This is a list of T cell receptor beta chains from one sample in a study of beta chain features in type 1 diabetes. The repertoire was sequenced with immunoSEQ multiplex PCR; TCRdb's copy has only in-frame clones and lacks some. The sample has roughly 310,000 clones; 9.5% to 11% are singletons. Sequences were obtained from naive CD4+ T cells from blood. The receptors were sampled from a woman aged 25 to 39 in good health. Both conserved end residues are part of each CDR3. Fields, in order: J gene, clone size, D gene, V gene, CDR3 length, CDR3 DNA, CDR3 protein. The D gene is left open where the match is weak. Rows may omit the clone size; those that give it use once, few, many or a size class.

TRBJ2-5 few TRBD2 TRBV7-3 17 TGTGCCAGCAGCTTAACGCCGTCTAGCGGACGGCAAGAGACCCAGTACTTC CASSLTPSSGRQETQYF
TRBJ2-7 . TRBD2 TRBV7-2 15 TGTGCCAGCAGCCGTAGCGGGGGGAGCTCCTACGAGCAGTACTTC CASSRSGGSSYEQYF
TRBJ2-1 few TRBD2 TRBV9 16 TGTGCCAGCAGCAGTCGATCTAGCGGTTTAGGAAATGAGCAGTTCTTC CASSSRSSGLGNEQFF
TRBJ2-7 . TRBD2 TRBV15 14 TGTGCCACCAGCAGAGATCGGGGGGTCTACGAGCAGTACTTC CATSRDRGVYEQYF
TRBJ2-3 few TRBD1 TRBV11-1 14 TGTGCCAGCAGAGTAAGGACAGGGGAAAATACGCAGTATTTT CASRVRTGENTQYF
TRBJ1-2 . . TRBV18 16 TGTGCCAGCTCACCAACGACAGGTCCCGGGGACTATGGCTACACCTTC CASSPTTGPGDYGYTF
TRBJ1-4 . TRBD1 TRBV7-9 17 TGTGCCAGCAGCCCGGGGGACAGGCCCGGCGGTAATGAAAAACTGTTTTTT CASSPGDRPGGNEKLFF
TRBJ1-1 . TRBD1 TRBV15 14 TGTGCCACCAGCAGTGGGACAGGGGGTGAGAAGGCTTTCTTT CATSSGTGGEKAFF
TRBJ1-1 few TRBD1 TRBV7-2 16 TGTGCCAGCAGCTTATCTGCGACAGGGGTGGGAACTGAAGCTTTCTTT CASSLSATGVGTEAFF
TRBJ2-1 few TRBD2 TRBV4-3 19 TGCGCCAGCAGCCCCTTCGGACTAGCGGGAGGACCCATTCACAATGAGCAGTTCTTC CASSPFGLAGGPIHNEQFF
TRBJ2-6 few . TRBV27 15 TGTGCCAGCAGTTTTGAAGCCTCTGGGGCCAACGTCCTGACTTTC CASSFEASGANVLTF
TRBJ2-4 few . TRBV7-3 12 TGTGCCAGCAGCTTATTTGGCTTCGATTTGTACTTC CASSLFGFDLYF
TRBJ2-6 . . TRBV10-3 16 TGTGCCATCAGGTCTGACGGGAGCTCTGGGGCCAACGTCCTGACTTTC CAIRSDGSSGANVLTF
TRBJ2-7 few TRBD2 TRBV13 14 TGTGCCAGCAGCCCCAGCGGGAGCTCCTACGAGCAGTACTTC CASSPSGSSYEQYF
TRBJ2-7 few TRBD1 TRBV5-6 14 TGTGCCAGCAGCTTAGGCCAGGGGGACTACGAGCAGTACTTC CASSLGQGDYEQYF
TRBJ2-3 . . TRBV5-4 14 TGTGCCAGCAGCTTGGCCGGGATACCAGATACGCAGTATTTT CASSLAGIPDTQYF
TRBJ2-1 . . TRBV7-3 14 TGTGCCAGCTCAGCGGGTAGCTCCTACAATGAGCAGTTCTTC CASSAGSSYNEQFF
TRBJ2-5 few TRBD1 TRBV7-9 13 TGTGCCAGCAGAGGGACAGGGGCTGAGACCCAGTACTTC CASRGTGAETQYF
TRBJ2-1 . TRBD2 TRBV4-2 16 TGTGCCAGCAGCCAAGGGACTAGTGATAGTGTCCATGAGCAGTTCTTC CASSQGTSDSVHEQFF
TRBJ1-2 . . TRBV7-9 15 TGTGCCAGCAGCTTAGATGCCAGATCTAACTATGGCTACACCTTC CASSLDARSNYGYTF
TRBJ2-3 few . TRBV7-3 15 TGTGCCAGCAGGGGAGGGCAGGGGAGCACAGATACGCAGTATTTT CASRGGQGSTDTQYF
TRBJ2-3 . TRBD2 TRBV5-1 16 TGCGCCAGCAGCTTACCACTAGCGGGAGACGCAGATACGCAGTATTTT CASSLPLAGDADTQYF
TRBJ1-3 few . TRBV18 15 TGTGCCAGCTCACCGATCGAGAGCTCTGGAAACACCATATATTTT CASSPIESSGNTIYF
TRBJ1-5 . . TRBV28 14 TGTGCCAGCATTTTAGGACAGCACAATCAGCCCCAGCATTTT CASILGQHNQPQHF
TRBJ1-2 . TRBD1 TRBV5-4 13 TGTGCCAGCAAGAGGACAGGGGAGTATGGCTACACCTTC CASKRTGEYGYTF
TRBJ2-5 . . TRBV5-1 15 TGCGCCAGCAGCTTGGCCGATCAGGGGGGAGAGACCCAGTACTTC CASSLADQGGETQYF